The 3 T cell receptor beta chains below all came from one sample that was sequenced in a study of blood T cells in healthy people across ages. Next came a second PCR, run for about 6 to 11 cycles, which used a sample-barcoded 5' primer along with a J-beta primer mix. Each CDR3 protein is one row after TCRdb ran MiXCR on the 5' RACE reads. The repertoire includes hundreds of thousands of distinct CDR3 sequences, under 25% of them detected once, and 3% to 4.5% sits in the top ten. Sequenced sample: blood. The receptor set was obtained from an older man in good health.

The table lists this clonotype with many counts. The chain combines TRBV28 with TRBJ2-7; 8 bases map to TRBD1. Germline values: CDR1 MDHEN, CDR2 SYDVKM. With 6 bases clipped from V and 5 bases from J, the junction kept 12 bases outside the gene matches. This CDR3 contains 15 residues. CDR3 residues: CASSYRGAGLDEQYF. The CDR3 bases are TGTGCCAGCAGCTACAGGGGGGCGGGACTGGACGAGCAGTACTTC.

This CDR3 is CATSGVYNEQFF. CDR3 coding DNA: TGTGCCACCTCCGGGGTCTACAATGAGCAGTTCTTC. This chain links TRBV24-1 with TRBJ2-1; a weak D match, TRBD2 (5 bases). The CDR3 runs to 12 residues. Germline V lookup: CDR1 KGHDR, CDR2 SFDVKD. Trimming took off 9 bases at V and 3 bases at J, with 8 bases between the two ends.

As regards this clonotype: A much larger clone lies a single base off, so this may be a read error. The V call is TRBV3-1, the J call TRBJ2-7, with D unresolved. Looked up from germline, CDR1 is LGHDT and CDR2 is YNNKEL (reference sequence). V lost 1 base, J lost 5 bases, and 3 bases lay in between. The CDR3 loop spans 11 amino acids. CDR3 nucleotide sequence: TGTGCCAGCAGCCAAGTGGACGAGCAGTACTTC. Amino acid sequence: CASSQVDEQYF.